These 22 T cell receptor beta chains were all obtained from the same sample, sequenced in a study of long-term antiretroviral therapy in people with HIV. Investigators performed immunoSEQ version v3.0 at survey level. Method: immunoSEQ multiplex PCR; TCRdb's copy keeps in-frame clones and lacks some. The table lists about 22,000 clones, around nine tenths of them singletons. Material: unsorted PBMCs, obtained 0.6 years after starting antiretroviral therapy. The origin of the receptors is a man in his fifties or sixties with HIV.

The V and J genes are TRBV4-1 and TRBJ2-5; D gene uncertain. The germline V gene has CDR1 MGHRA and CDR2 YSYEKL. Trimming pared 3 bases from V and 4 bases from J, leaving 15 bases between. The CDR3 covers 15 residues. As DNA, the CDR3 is TGCGCCAGCAGCCAGCTTGAGCTGGATATAGAGACCCAGTACTTC. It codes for CASSQLELDIETQYF.

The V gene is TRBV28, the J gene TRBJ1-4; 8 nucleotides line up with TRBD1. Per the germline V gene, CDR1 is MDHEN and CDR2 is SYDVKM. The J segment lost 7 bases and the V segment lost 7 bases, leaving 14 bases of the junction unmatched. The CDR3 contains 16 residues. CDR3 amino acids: CASTDRTGNVREKLFF. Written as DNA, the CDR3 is TGTGCCAGCACTGACCGGACAGGGAATGTTCGTGAAAAACTGTTTTTT.

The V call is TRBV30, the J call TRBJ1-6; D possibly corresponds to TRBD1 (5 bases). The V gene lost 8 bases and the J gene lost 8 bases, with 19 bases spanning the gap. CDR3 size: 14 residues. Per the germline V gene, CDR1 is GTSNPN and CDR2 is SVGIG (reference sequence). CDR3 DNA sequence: TGTGCCGGGCGGGGTGGGGCAGGCTATTCACCCCTCCACTTT. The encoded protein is CAGRGGAGYSPLHF.

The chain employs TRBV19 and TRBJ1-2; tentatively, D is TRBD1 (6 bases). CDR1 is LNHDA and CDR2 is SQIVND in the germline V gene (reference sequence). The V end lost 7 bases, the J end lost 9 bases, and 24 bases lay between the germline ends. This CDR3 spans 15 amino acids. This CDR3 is CASMETGTPGGSYTF. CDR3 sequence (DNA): TGTGCCAGTATGGAGACCGGGACACCGGGCGGTAGCTACACCTTC. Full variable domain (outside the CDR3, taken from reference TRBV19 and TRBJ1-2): DGGITQSPKYLFRKEGQNVTLSCEQNLNHDAMYWYRQDPGQGLRLIYYSQIVNDFQKGDIAEGYSVSREKKESFPLTVTSAQKNPTAFYLCASMETGTPGGSYTFGSGTRLTVV.

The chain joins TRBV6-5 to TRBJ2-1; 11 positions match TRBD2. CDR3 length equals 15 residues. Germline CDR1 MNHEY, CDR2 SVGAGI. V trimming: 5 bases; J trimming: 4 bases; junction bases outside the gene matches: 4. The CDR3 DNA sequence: TGTGCCAGCAGTAAAACTAGCGGGGGTTACAATGAGCAGTTCTTC. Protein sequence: CASSKTSGGYNEQFF.

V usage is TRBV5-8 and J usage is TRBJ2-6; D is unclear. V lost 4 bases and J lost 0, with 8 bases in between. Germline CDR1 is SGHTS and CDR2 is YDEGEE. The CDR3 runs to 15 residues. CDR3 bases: TGTGCCAGCAGCGTACATAACTCTGGGGCCAACGTCCTGACTTTC. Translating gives CASSVHNSGANVLTF.

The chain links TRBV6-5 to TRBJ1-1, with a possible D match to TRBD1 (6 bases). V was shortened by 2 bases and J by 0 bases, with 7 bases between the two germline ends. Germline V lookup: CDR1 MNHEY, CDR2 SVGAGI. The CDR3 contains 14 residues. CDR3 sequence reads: CASSYGGLNTEAFF. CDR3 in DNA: TGTGCCAGCAGTTACGGGGGCCTGAACACTGAAGCTTTCTTT.

CDR3 sequence reads: CASSPDRGEYTEAFF. CDR3 nucleotides: TGCGCCAGCAGCCCGGACAGGGGGGAGTATACTGAAGCTTTCTTT. This rearrangement joins TRBV5-1 to TRBJ1-1; the match to TRBD1 covers 10 bases. Germline assignment: CDR1 SGHRS and CDR2 YFSETQ. The CDR3 runs 15 residues. J lost 5 bases, V lost 4 bases, and 8 bases had no gene match.

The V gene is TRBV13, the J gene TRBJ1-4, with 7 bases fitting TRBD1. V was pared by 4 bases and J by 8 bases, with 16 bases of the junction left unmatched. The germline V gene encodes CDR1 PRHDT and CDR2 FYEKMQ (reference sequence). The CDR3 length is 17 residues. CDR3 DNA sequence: TGTGCCAGCAGCTCGTCCCGGGACAGTAACCAAAGGGAAAAACTGTTTTTT. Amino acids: CASSSSRDSNQREKLFF.

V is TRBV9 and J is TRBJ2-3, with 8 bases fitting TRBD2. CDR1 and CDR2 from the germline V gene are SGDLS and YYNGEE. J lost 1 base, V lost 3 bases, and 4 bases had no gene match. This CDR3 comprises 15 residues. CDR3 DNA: TGTGCCAGCAGCGGGCCGGGACTAGGCACAGATACGCAGTATTTT. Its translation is CASSGPGLGTDTQYF.

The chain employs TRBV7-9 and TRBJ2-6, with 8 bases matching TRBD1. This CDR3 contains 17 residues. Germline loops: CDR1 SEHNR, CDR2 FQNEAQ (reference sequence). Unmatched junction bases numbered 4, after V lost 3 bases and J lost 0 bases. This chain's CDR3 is CASSLDREFSGANVLTF. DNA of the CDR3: TGTGCCAGCAGCTTGGACAGGGAGTTCTCTGGGGCCAACGTCCTGACTTTC.

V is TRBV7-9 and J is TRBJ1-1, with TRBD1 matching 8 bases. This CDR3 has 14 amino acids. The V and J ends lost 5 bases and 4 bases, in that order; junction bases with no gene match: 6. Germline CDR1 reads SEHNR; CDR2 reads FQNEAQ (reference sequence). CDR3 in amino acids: CASSPRTGTTEAFF. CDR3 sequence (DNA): TGTGCCAGCAGCCCTAGGACAGGGACCACTGAAGCTTTCTTT.

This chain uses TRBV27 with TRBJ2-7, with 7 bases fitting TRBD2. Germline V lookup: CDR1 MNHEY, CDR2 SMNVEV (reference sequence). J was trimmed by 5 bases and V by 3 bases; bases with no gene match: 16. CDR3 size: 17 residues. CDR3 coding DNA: TGTGCCAGCAGTTTGATAGCGGGCCGGGGAGTCTTGCACGAGCAGTACTTC. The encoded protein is CASSLIAGRGVLHEQYF.

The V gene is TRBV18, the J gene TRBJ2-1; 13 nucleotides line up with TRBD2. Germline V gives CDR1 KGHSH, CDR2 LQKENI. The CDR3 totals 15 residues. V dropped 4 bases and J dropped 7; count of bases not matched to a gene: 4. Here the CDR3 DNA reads TGTGCCAGCTCACTAGGACTAGCGGGAGATAATGAGCAGTTCTTC. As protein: CASSLGLAGDNEQFF.

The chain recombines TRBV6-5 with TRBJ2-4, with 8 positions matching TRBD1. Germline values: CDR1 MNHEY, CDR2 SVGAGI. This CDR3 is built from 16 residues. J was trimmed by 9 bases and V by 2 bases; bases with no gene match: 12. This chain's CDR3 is CASSYGQDRGASIQYF. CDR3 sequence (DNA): TGTGCCAGCAGTTACGGTCAAGACAGGGGTGCCTCCATTCAGTACTTC.

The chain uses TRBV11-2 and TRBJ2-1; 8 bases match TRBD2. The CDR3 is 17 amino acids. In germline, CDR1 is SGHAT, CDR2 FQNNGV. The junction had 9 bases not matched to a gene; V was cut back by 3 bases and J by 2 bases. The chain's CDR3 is CASSFLSGRVTYNEQFF. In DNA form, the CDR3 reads TGTGCCAGCAGCTTCCTAAGCGGGAGAGTCACCTACAATGAGCAGTTCTTC. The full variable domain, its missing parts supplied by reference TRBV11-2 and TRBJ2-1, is EAGVAQSPRYKIIEKRQSVAFWCNPISGHATLYWYQQILGQGPKLLIQFQNNGVVDDSQLPKDRFSAERLKGVDSTLKIQPAKLEDSAVYLCASSFLSGRVTYNEQFFGPGTRLTVL.

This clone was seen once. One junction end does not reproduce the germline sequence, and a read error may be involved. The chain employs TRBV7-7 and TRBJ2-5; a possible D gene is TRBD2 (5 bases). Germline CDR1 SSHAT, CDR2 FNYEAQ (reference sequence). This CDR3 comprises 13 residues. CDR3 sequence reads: CASSLAQRETQYF. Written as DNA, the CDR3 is TGTGCTAGCAGCTTAGCACAGCGGGAGACCCAGTACTTC.

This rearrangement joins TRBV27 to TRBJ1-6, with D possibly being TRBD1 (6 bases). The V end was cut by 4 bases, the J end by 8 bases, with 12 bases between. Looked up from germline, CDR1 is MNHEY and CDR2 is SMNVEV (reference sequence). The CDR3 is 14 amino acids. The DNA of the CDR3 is TGTGCCAGCAGTTGGGACTACAGGGATTCACCCCTCCACTTT. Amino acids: CASSWDYRDSPLHF.

DNA of the CDR3: TGTGCCAGTAGTGGCAGCTGGCAAGAGACCCAGTACTTC. This gives the protein CASSGSWQETQYF. This chain connects TRBV19 to TRBJ2-5; D gene unclear. This CDR3 has 13 amino acids. The germline V gene encodes CDR1 LNHDA and CDR2 SQIVND (reference sequence). The germline V and J ends were trimmed by 5 bases and 2 bases, with 9 bases remaining between them.

CDR3 nucleotide sequence: TGTGCCCGTGACAGGGGGAGCGAGTCGGCCCAGCATTTT. Its protein product is CARDRGSESAQHF. V is TRBV25-1 and J is TRBJ1-5; the match to TRBD1 covers 9 bases. J lost 11 bases, V lost 11 bases, and 13 bases had no gene match. The CDR3 totals 13 residues. The germline CDR1 and CDR2 sequences are MGHDK and SYGVNS.

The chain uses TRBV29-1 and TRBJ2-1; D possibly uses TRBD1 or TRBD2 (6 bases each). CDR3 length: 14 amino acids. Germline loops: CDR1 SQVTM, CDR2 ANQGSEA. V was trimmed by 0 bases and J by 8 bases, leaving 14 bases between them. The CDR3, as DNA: TGCAGCGTTGAAGAGCAAGGGGGGTGGGATGAGCAGTTCTTC. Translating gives CSVEEQGGWDEQFF.

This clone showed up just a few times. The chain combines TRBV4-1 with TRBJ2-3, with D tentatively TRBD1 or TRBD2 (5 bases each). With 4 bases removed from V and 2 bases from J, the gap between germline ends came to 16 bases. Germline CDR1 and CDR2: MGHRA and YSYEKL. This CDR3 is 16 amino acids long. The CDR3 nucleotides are TGCGCCAGCAGCCCTATACCGGGGCTTTACACAGATACGCAGTATTTT. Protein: CASSPIPGLYTDTQYF.